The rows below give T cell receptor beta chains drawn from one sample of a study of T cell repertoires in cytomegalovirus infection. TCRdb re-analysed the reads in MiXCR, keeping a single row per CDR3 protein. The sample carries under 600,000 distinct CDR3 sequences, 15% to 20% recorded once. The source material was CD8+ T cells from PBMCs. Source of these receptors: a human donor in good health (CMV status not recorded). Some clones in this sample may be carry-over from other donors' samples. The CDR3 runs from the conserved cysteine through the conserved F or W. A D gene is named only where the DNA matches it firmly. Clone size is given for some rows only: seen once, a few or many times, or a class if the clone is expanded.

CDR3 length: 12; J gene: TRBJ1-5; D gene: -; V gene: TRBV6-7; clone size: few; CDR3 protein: CASSYSKKPQHF; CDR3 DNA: TGTGCCAGCAGTTACTCGAAAAAGCCCCAGCATTTT
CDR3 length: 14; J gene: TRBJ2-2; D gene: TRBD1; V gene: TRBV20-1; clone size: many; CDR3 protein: CSAAGTANTGELFF; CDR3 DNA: TGCAGTGCCGCCGGGACAGCGAACACCGGGGAGCTGTTTTTT
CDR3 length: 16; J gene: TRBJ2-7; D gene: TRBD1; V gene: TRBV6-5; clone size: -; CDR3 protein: CASSPRTRTGSYEQYF; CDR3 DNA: TGTGCCAGCAGTCCGCGCACCCGGACAGGATCCTACGAGCAGTACTTC
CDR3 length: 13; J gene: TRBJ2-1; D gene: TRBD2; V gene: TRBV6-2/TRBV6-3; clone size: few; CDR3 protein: CASTPSGRHEQFF; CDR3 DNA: TGTGCCAGCACCCCCAGCGGGAGGCACGAGCAGTTCTTC
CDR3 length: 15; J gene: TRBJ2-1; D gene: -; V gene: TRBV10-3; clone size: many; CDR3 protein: CAISELGVTGNEQFF; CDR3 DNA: TGTGCCATCAGTGAGTTAGGTGTTACCGGGAATGAGCAGTTCTTC
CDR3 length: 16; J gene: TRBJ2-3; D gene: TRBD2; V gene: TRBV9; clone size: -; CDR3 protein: CASSVGAGGGSDTQYF; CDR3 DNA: TGTGCCAGCAGCGTAGGGGCGGGAGGAGGCTCAGATACGCAGTATTTT
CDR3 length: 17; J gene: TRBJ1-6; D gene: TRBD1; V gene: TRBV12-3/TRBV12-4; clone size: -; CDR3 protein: CASSLATDRGYNSPLHF; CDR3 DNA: TGTGCCAGCAGTTTAGCAACGGACAGGGGATATAATTCACCCCTCCACTTT
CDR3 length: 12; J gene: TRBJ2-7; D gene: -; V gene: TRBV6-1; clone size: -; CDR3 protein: CASTVTPDEQYF; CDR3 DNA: TGTGCCAGCACCGTGACCCCTGACGAGCAGTACTTC
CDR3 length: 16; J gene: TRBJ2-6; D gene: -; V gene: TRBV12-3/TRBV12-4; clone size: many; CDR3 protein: CASSSQGPSGANVLTF; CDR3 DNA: TGTGCCAGCAGTTCTCAGGGACCCTCTGGGGCCAACGTCCTGACTTTC
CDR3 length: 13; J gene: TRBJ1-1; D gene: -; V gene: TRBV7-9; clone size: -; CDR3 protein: CASSEDSNTEAFF; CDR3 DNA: TGTGCCAGCAGCGAGGACAGTAACACTGAAGCTTTCTTT
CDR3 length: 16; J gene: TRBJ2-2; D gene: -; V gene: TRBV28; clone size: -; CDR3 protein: CASSLIGPDDTGELFF; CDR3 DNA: TGTGCCAGCAGTTTAATTGGCCCGGACGACACCGGGGAGCTGTTTTTT
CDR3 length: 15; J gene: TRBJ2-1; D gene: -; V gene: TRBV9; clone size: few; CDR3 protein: CASSVSGAVGNEQFF; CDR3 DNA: TGTGCCAGCAGCGTTTCGGGGGCGGTGGGGAATGAGCAGTTCTTC
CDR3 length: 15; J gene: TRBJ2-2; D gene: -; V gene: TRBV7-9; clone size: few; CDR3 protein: CASSQRGAEAGELFF; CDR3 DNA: TGTGCCAGCAGCCAACGGGGGGCGGAGGCCGGGGAGCTGTTTTTT
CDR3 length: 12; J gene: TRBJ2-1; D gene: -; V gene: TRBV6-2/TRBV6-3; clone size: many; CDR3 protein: CASSYYSNEQFF; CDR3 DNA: TGTGCCAGCAGTTACTACAGCAATGAGCAGTTCTTC
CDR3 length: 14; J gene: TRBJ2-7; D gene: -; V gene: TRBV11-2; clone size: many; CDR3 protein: CASSPYGGSYEQYF; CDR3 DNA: TGTGCCAGCAGCCCGTACGGCGGATCCTACGAGCAGTACTTC
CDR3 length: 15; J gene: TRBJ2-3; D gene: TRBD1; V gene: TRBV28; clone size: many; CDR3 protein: CASSFGQGDTDTQYF; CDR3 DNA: TGTGCCAGCAGTTTTGGACAGGGGGACACAGATACGCAGTATTTT
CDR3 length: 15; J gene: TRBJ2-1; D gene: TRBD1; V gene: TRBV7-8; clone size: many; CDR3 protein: CASRNMGTGDNEQFF; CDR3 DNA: TGTGCCAGCAGGAATATGGGGACAGGAGACAATGAGCAGTTCTTC
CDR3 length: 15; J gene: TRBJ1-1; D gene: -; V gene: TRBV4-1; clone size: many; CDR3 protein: CASSQPQGGDTEAFF; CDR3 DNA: TGCGCCAGCAGCCAGCCACAGGGTGGGGACACTGAAGCTTTCTTT
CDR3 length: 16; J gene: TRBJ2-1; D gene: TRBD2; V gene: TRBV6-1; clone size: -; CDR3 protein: CASSDYSGVSYNEQFF; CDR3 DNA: TGTGCCAGCAGTGACTATAGCGGGGTCTCCTACAATGAGCAGTTCTTC
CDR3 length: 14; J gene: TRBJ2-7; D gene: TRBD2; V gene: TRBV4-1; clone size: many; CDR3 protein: CASSRGGTTYEQYF; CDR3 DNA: TGCGCCAGCAGCCGAGGCGGGACTACCTACGAGCAGTACTTC
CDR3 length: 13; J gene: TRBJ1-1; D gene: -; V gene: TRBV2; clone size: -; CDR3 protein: CVLADRSNTEAFF; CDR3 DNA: TGTGTCTTAGCAGACCGGTCGAACACTGAAGCTTTCTTT
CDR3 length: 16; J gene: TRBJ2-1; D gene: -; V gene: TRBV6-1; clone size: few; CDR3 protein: CASSEERQSSYNEQFF; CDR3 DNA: TGTGCCAGCAGTGAAGAACGCCAGAGCTCCTACAATGAGCAGTTCTTC
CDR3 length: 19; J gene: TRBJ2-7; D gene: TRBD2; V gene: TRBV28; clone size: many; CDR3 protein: CASSFPTPSVSGRMYEQYF; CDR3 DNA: TGTGCCAGCAGTTTCCCGACTCCTTCGGTTAGCGGGAGAATGTACGAGCAGTACTTC
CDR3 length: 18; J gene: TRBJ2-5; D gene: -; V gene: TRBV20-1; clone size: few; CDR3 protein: CSARDRGREAGIQETQYF; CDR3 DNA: TGCAGTGCTAGAGATAGGGGGAGGGAGGCAGGGATACAAGAGACCCAGTACTTC
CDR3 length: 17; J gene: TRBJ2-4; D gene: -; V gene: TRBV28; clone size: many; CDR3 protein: CASKDRHRLLAKNIQYF; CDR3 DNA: TGTGCCAGCAAAGATAGGCACAGGCTTCTAGCCAAAAACATTCAGTACTTC
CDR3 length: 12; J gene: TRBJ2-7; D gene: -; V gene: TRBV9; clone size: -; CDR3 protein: CASSDEEGEQYF; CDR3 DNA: TGTGCCAGCAGCGACGAGGAGGGCGAGCAGTACTTC
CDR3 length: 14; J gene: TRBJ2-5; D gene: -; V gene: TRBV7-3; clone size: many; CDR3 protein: CASSYQGGGETQYF; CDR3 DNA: TGTGCCAGCAGCTACCAGGGAGGAGGGGAGACCCAGTACTTC
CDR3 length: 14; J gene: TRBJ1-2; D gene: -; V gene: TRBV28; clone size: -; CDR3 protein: CASSAGVSVDGYTF; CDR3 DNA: TGTGCCAGCAGTGCAGGGGTGTCCGTTGATGGCTACACCTTC
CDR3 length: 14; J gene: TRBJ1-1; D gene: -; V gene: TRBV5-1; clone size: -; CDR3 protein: CASSYHDQDTEAFF; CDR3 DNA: TGCGCCAGCAGCTATCATGACCAAGACACTGAAGCTTTCTTT
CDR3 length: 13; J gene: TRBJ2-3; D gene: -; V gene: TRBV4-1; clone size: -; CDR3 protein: CASSRPGVDTQYF; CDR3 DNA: TGCGCCAGCAGCCGTCCGGGGGTAGATACGCAGTATTTT
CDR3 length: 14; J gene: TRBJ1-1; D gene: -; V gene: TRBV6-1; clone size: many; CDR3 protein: CASSGGGARAEAFF; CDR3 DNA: TGTGCCAGCAGTGGCGGGGGGGCGCGTGCTGAAGCTTTCTTT
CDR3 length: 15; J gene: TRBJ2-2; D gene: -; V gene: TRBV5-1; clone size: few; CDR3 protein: CASSLAQGNTGELFF; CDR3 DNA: TGCGCCAGCAGCTTGGCACAGGGGAACACCGGGGAGCTGTTTTTT
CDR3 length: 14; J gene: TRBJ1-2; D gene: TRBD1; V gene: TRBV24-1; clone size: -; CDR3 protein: CATSDLDRALGYTF; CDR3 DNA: TGTGCCACCAGTGATTTGGACAGGGCACTTGGCTACACCTTC
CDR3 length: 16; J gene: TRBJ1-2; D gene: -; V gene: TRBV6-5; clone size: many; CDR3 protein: CASSSPDINKADGYTF; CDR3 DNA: TGTGCCAGCAGTTCCCCGGACATCAACAAGGCGGATGGCTACACCTTC
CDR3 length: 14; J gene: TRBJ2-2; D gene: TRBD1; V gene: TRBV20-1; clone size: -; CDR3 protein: CSARGQGMSGELFF; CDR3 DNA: TGCAGTGCTAGAGGACAGGGAATGTCCGGGGAGCTGTTTTTT
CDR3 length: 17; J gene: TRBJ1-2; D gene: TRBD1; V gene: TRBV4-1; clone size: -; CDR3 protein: CASSHRGDPGQGYGYTF; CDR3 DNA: TGCGCCAGCAGCCACCGCGGGGATCCGGGACAGGGCTATGGCTACACCTTC
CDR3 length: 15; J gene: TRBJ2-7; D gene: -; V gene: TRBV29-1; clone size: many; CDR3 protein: CSVYGTGTVAYEQYF; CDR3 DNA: TGCAGCGTTTACGGGACGGGGACCGTGGCCTACGAGCAGTACTTC
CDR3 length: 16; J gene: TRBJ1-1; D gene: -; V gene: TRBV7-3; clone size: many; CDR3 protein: CASSPRGGDMNTEAFF; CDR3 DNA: TGTGCCAGCAGCCCCCGTGGAGGGGACATGAACACTGAAGCTTTCTTT
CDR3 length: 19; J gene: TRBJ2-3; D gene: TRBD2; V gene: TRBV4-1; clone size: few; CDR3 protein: CASSIVPGLAGGDTDTQYF; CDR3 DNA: TGCGCCAGCAGTATAGTTCCGGGACTAGCGGGAGGCGACACAGATACGCAGTATTTT
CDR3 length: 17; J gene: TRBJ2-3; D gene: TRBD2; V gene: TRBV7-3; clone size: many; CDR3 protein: CASSLELAGGPSDTQYF; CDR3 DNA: TGTGCCAGCAGCTTAGAACTAGCGGGAGGGCCCTCAGATACGCAGTATTTT
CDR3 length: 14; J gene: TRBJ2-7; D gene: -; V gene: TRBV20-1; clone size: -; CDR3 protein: CSARGLIGGYEQYF; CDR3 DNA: TGCAGTGCTAGGGGATTGATAGGGGGCTACGAGCAGTACTTC
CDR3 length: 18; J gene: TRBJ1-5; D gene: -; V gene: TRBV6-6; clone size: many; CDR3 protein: CASSYSMPLRLHSQPQHF; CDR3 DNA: TGTGCCAGCAGTTACTCGATGCCGCTCCGGTTACACAGTCAGCCCCAGCATTTT
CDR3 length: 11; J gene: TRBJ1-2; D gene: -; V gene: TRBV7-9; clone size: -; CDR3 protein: CASSFPDPYTF; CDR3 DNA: TGTGCCAGCAGCTTTCCAGACCCTTACACCTTC
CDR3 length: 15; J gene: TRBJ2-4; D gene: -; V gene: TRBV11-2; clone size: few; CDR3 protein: CASSLEGRDQNIQYF; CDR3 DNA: TGTGCCAGCAGCTTAGAGGGCAGGGACCAAAACATTCAGTACTTC
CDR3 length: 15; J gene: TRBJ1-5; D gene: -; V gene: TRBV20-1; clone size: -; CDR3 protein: CSAARDGNSNQPQHF; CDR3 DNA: TGCAGTGCTGCGCGGGACGGCAATAGCAATCAGCCCCAGCATTTT
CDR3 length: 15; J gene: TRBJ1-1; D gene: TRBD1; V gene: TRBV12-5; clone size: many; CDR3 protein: CASGSGTGGWTEAFF; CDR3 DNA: TGTGCTAGTGGTTCCGGGACAGGGGGATGGACTGAAGCTTTCTTT
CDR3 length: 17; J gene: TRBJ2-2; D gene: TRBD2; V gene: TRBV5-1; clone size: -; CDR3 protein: CASSLDLAGANTGKLFF; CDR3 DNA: TGCGCCAGCAGCTTGGACCTAGCGGGCGCGAACACCGGGAAGCTGTTTTTT
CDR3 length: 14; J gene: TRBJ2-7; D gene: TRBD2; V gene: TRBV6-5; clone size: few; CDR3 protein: CASSELAGGHEQYF; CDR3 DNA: TGTGCCAGCAGTGAACTAGCGGGAGGGCACGAGCAGTACTTC
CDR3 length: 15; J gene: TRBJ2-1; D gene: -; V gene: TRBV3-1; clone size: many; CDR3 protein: CASSQGEGEDDEQFF; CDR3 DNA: TGTGCCAGCAGCCAAGGAGAGGGCGAGGACGATGAGCAGTTCTTC
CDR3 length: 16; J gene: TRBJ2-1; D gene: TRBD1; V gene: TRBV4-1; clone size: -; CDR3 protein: CASSQVPGQLVHEQFF; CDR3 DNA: TGCGCCAGCAGCCAGGTCCCGGGACAGCTTGTACATGAGCAGTTCTTC
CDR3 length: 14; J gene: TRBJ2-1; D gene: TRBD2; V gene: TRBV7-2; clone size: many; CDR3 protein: CASSLWTSHNEQFF; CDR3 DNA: TGTGCCAGCAGCTTATGGACTAGCCACAATGAGCAGTTCTTC